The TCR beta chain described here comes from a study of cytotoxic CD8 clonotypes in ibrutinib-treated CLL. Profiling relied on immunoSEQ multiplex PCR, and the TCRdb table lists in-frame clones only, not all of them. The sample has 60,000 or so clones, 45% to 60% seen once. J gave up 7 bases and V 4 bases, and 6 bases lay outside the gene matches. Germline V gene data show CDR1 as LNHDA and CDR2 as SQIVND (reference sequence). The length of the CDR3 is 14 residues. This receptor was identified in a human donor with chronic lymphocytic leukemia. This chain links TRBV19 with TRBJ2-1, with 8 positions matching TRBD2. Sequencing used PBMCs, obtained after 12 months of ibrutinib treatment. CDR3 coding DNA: TGTGCCAGTAGTACGGGACTAGGACTTAATGAGCAGTTCTTC. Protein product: CASSTGLGLNEQFF.